This passage covers 13 T cell receptor beta chains from one sample sequenced in a study of T cells in Graves' hyperthyroidism and ophthalmopathy. The source material, RNA transcripts, was used to amplify TCR beta CDR3 regions. Using the HTBI primer set, a first-round RT-PCR was run on the TCR CDR3. TCRdb passed the multiplex PCR reads through MiXCR, listing each CDR3 protein once. The sample has about 510,000 distinct CDR3 sequences; over 45% are singletons. Specimen: peripheral blood or thyroid tissue (not recorded which). The receptor set was obtained from an adult woman with Graves' disease, either hyperthyroidism or ophthalmopathy (not recorded which).

Ten or more counts support this clonotype. The chain has TRBV20-1 and TRBJ2-7; 14 bases line up with TRBD2. Germline assignment: CDR1 DFQATT and CDR2 SNEGSKA (reference sequence). The V gene end was trimmed by 6 bases and the J gene end by 5 bases; junction bases not matched to a gene: 9. The CDR3 is 15 residues long. CDR3 residues: CSANTGLAGVDEQYF. CDR3 coding DNA: TGCAGTGCCAATACGGGACTAGCGGGAGTTGACGAGCAGTACTTC.

Comment on this clonotype: This clone may be a read error of a much larger clone one base away. J is TRBJ2-5 and V is TRBV7-9; weak D call: TRBD1 (5 bases). V lost 4 bases, J lost 6 bases, and 21 bases lay in between. The length of the CDR3 is 16 residues. The germline V gene has CDR1 SEHNR and CDR2 FQNEAQ (reference sequence). The CDR3, as DNA: TGTGCCAGCAGCTCCTTAGTCGGGCAGGGCTTGAAGACCCAGTACTTC. It specifies CASSSLVGQGLKTQYF.

This rearrangement joins TRBV5-1 to TRBJ1-1; 7 nucleotides match TRBD1. Germline V gives CDR1 SGHRS, CDR2 YFSETQ. CDR3 size: 13 residues. The J segment lost 4 bases and the V segment lost 5 bases, leaving 5 bases of the junction unmatched. The CDR3 nucleotides are TGCGCCAGCAGACCGCAGGGGGTCACTGAAGCTTTCTTT. Its translation: CASRPQGVTEAFF.

The gene calls are TRBV12-3 or TRBV12-4 and TRBJ2-2; D perhaps matches TRBD2 (5 bases). The CDR3 is 15 amino acids. V dropped 3 bases and J dropped 4 bases, with 12 bases sitting between them. CDR3 in DNA: TGTGCCAGCAGTTTTGCTAGCTGGATCACCGGGGAGCTGTTTTTT. This codes for CASSFASWITGELFF.

The chain employs TRBV15 and TRBJ1-5, with unresolved D. V gave up 3 bases and J gave up 6 bases, with 12 bases separating them. Germline CDR1 is LNHNV and CDR2 is YYDKDF (reference sequence). This CDR3 spans 14 amino acids. CDR3 in amino acids: CATSSVGGIQPQHF. CDR3 nucleotide sequence: TGTGCCACCAGCAGTGTGGGTGGCATTCAGCCCCAGCATTTT.

V usage is TRBV7-9 and J usage is TRBJ2-7; the match to TRBD2 covers 12 bases. V lost 5 bases, J lost 0 bases, and 11 bases stayed unmatched. CDR3 length: 18 amino acids. The germline V gene has CDR1 SEHNR and CDR2 FQNEAQ (reference sequence). The CDR3 nucleotides read TGTGCCAGCAGCCCACCCGGACTAGCGGGATCTCTCTCCTACGAGCAGTACTTC. Its protein is CASSPPGLAGSLSYEQYF.

This chain links TRBV7-3 with TRBJ2-7, with TRBD2 identical over 8 bases. The ends lost 11 bases at V and 7 bases at J; junction bases unmatched: 13. This CDR3 spans 13 amino acids. Germline lookup yields CDR1 SGHTA and CDR2 FQGTGA. CDR3 region: CALEASGFGEQYF. CDR3 sequence (DNA): TGTGCCCTTGAGGCTAGCGGGTTCGGGGAGCAGTACTTC. Variable domain in full (rest from reference TRBV7-3 and TRBJ2-7): GAGVSQTPSNKVTEKGKYVELRCDPISGHTALYWYRQSLGQGPEFLIYFQGTGAADDSGLPNDRFFAVRPEGSVSTLKIQRTERGDSAVYLCALEASGFGEQYFGPGTRLTVT.

V is TRBV7-9 and J is TRBJ1-2, with a weak D call TRBD1 (5 bases). V was shortened by 1 base and J by 8 bases, with 14 bases between the two germline ends. The CDR3 contains 14 residues. CDR1 is SEHNR, CDR2 FQNEAQ, per germline (reference sequence). CDR3 DNA sequence: TGTGCCAGCAGCTTAGACATCAGGGTCGGAGGCTACACCTTC. Residues: CASSLDIRVGGYTF.

Many counts were recorded for this clonotype. V usage is TRBV7-8 and J usage is TRBJ1-4, with TRBD1 matching 8 bases. CDR3 length equals 15 residues. V shed 4 bases and J 4 bases; nucleotides not matched to a gene: 5. Per germline, CDR1 SGHVS and CDR2 FQNEAQ. CDR3 sequence reads: CASSSRQGINEKLFF. As DNA, the CDR3 is TGTGCCAGCAGCTCCCGACAGGGGATTAATGAAAAACTGTTTTTT.

The chain has TRBV28 and TRBJ2-5; D not resolved. CDR1 and CDR2 (germline): MDHEN, SYDVKM. CDR3 size: 13 residues. The V and J ends lost 4 bases and 5 bases respectively, with 11 bases between them. CDR3 loop: CASSSDKRETQYF. Written as DNA, the CDR3 is TGTGCCAGCAGTTCAGACAAACGGGAGACCCAGTACTTC.

This clonotype has just a few counts. One junction end disagrees with the germline gene, perhaps due to a read error. The V gene is TRBV6-5, the J gene TRBJ1-1; TRBD1 is a possible D gene (5 bases). The CDR3 consists of 12 residues. Per the germline V gene, CDR1 is MNHEY and CDR2 is SVGAGI. In DNA form, the CDR3 reads TGTGCCATCAGTTACGGGGGTGGATTTACTTTCTTT. As protein: CAISYGGGFTFF.

The CDR3 DNA reads TGTGCCAGCCTCGCACAGGGCGGCACTGAAGCTTTCTTT. The encoded protein is CASLAQGGTEAFF. This rearrangement joins TRBV7-2 to TRBJ1-1; D may be TRBD1 (6 bases). Germline V gene data show CDR1 as SGHTA and CDR2 as FQGNSA. This CDR3 has 13 amino acids. Trimming removed 8 bases from V and 4 bases from J, with 14 bases in between.

This clonotype was picked up a small number of times. V and J are TRBV4-2 and TRBJ2-7, with D possibly matching TRBD1 (5 bases). CDR1 is LGHNA, CDR2 YNFKEQ, per germline. This CDR3 has 15 residues. The ends were cut back, 1 base at V and 6 bases at J, with 16 bases in the middle. The CDR3 sequence: CASSQVGARIGEQYF. The CDR3 region has the DNA TGTGCCAGCAGCCAAGTAGGGGCTAGAATTGGCGAGCAGTACTTC.